In this sample, the clone carrying this TCR beta chain turned up once. Its antigen is not known. Sequencing used cDNA as its template, made by extracting RNA and reverse transcribing it. TCRdb's copy holds only in-frame clones and misses some; the assay was immunoSEQ multiplex PCR. The sample contains around 290,000 clones, about 62% of which appear only once. The sample originates from a study of CD8+ T cells in alopecia areata. Study at large: The study gave tofacitinib for 6 to 18 months, then 6 months off drug. Findings of the study overall: Lesional tissue from the scalp (especially in alopecia totalis/universalis) showed higher clonality than normal scalp.

Treatment specified: oral pan-JAK inhibitor, 5-10 mg twice daily. Lesional scalp punch biopsies and peripheral blood came from alopecia areata patients. This CDR3 is built from 15 residues. Trimming removed 4 bases at V and 7 bases at J, with 15 bases between. The V gene's germline CDR1 is SGHRS and CDR2 YFSETQ. The receptor was isolated from a human donor with alopecia areata. Sequencing was performed on CD4+ T cells sorted from blood, taken at week 24, from a patient treated with tofacitinib. The chain joins TRBV5-1 to TRBJ1-6; TRBD1 might be the D (5 bases). The chain's CDR3 is CASSPSGGANSPLHF. CDR3 DNA sequence: TGCGCCAGCAGCCCTTCAGGAGGGGCGAATTCACCCCTCCACTTT.